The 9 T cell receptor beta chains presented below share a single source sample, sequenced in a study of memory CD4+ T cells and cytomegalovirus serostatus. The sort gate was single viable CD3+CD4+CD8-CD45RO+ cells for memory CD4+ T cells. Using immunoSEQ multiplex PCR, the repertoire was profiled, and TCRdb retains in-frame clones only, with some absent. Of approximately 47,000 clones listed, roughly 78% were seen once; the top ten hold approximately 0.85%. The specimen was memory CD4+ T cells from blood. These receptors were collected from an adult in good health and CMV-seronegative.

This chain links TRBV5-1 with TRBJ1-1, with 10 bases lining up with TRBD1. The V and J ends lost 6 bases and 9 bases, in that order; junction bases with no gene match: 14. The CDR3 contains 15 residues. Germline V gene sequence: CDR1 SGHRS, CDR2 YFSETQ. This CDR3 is CASIDSGTGDGKAFF. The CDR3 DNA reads TGCGCCAGCATTGATTCCGGGACAGGGGACGGGAAAGCTTTCTTT.

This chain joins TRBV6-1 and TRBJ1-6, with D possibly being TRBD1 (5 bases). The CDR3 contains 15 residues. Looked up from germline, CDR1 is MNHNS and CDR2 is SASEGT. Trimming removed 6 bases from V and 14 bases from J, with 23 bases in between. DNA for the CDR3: TGTGCCAGCAGCCCCCGGGTAGGGGTTCTGGCTACCCTCCACTTT. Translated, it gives CASSPRVGVLATLHF.

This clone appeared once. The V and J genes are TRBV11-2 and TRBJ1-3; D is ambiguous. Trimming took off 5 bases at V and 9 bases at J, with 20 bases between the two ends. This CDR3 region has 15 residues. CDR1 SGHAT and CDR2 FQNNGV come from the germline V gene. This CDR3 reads CASSRGGPDYSTIYF. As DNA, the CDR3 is TGTGCCAGCAGCCGAGGTGGGCCCGACTATTCCACCATATATTTT.

CDR3 protein: CASSVGPQGAQTEAFF. The DNA of the CDR3 is TGTGCCAGCAGCGTAGGCCCTCAGGGGGCGCAGACTGAAGCTTTCTTT. The chain links TRBV9 to TRBJ1-1; 8 bases agree with TRBD1. The germline gives CDR1 SGDLS, CDR2 YYNGEE. Losses at the gene ends were 0 bases for V and 5 bases for J; bases not matched to a gene: 9. The CDR3 sequence is 16 residues long.

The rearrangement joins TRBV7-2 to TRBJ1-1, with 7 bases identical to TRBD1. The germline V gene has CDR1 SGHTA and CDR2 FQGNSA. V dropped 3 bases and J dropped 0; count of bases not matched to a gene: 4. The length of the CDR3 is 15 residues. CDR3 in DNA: TGTGCCAGCAGCTTCCGGACAGGCATGAACACTGAAGCTTTCTTT. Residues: CASSFRTGMNTEAFF. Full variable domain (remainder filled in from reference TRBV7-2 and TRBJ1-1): GAGVSQSPSNKVTEKGKDVELRCDPISGHTALYWYRQSLGQGLEFLIYFQGNSAPDKSGLPSDRFSAERTGGSVSTLTIQRTQQEDSAVYLCASSFRTGMNTEAFFGQGTRLTVV.

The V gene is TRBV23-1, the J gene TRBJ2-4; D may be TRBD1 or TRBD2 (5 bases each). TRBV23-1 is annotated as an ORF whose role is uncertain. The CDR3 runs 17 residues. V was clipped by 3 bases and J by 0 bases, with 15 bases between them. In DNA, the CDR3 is TGCGCCAGCAGTCACCCCCAGGGACCATTAGCCAAAAACATTCAGTACTTC. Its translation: CASSHPQGPLAKNIQYF.

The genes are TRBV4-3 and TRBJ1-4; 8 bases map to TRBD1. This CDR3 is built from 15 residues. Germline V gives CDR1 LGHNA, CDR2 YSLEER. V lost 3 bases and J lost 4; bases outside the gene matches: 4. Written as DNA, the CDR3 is TGCGCCAGCAGCCAGCAACAGGGGGGTAATGAAAAACTGTTTTTT. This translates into CASSQQQGGNEKLFF.

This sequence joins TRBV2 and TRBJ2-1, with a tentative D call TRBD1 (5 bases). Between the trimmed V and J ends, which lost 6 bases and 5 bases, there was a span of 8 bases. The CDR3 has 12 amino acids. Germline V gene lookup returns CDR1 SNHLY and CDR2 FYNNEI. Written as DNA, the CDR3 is TGTGCCAGCAGGACAGACAACAATGAGCAGTTCTTC. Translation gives CASRTDNNEQFF.

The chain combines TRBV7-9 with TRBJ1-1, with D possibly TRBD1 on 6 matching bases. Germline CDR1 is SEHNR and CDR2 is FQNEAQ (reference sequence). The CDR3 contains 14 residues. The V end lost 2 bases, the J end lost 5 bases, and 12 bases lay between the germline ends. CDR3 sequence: CASSLTGMRTEAFF. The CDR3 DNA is TGTGCCAGCAGCTTAACAGGGATGAGAACTGAAGCTTTCTTT.